The T cell receptor beta chain under discussion was sequenced for a study of T-cell reconstitution after alpha-beta-depleted transplantation in children. The V gene end was trimmed by 1 base and the J gene end by 2 bases; junction bases not matched to a gene: 12. The CDR3 spans 18 residues. Germline V gene lookup returns CDR1 SQVTM and CDR2 ANQGSEA. Unique molecular identifiers featured in how the TCRbeta library was prepared. TCRdb passed the PCR reads through MiXCR, listing each CDR3 protein once. The sample carries around 800,000 distinct CDR3 sequences, less than 20% recorded once. There are a few counts of this clonotype. Its antigen is not known. Study-wide results and limits: Several hundred expanded graft clones reportedly gave rise to the alpha-beta T cells present about two months after transplant.

The V and J genes are TRBV29-1 and TRBJ2-3; TRBD2 aligns across 10 bases. The clonotype originates from a male patient aged 10 to 17 who had a stem cell transplant for acute lymphoblastic leukemia, so the T cells may come from the graft donor. The sequencing used PBMCs, mostly from graft donor cells, collected 360 days after TCRalphabeta/CD19-depleted stem cell transplant. The CDR3 here is CSVEGGTSARGLTDTQYF. CDR3 in DNA: TGCAGCGTTGAAGGAGGGACTAGCGCCCGGGGCCTCACAGATACGCAGTATTTT.